Given below is one TCR beta chain in context. What it binds is unknown. This sample stems from a study of OX40 agonist ivuxolimab in advanced cancers. Whole-study context: Patients were treated with intravenous ivuxolimab, dosed at 0.01 to 10 mg/kg and infused every 2 weeks.

The table came from immunoSEQ multiplex PCR; TCRdb's copy has only in-frame clones and leaves some out. The table lists under 100,000 clones, around nine tenths of them singletons, with under 0.9% in the top ten. V was shortened by 3 bases and J by 0 bases, with 9 bases between the two germline ends. Germline V gene data show CDR1 as SQVTM and CDR2 as ANQGSEA. CDR3 length: 14 residues. Study-wide results and limits: Among the nonresponders, some also had low normalized T-cell clonal expansion. Antigen specificity of clonally expanded peripheral T cells was not established.

This receptor was obtained from an adult with an advanced solid tumor such as melanoma, head and neck, liver or kidney cancer. This specimen was CD4+ or CD8+ T cells sorted from blood, taken in a trial of the OX40 agonist ivuxolimab. J is TRBJ2-1 and V is TRBV29-1, with no clear D. CDR3 residues: CSVDKGSSYNEQFF. The CDR3 nucleotides read TGCAGCGTTGATAAGGGAAGCTCCTACAATGAGCAGTTCTTC.